This is a list of T cell receptor beta chains from one sample in a study of cytomegalovirus exposure and HLA in healthy donors. Method: immunoSEQ multiplex PCR; TCRdb's copy keeps in-frame clones and lacks some. This sample has 90,000 to 150,000 clones, with roughly 86% found just once. Sequencing was carried out using PBMCs. All receptors derive from a man aged 18 to 30 in good health and CMV-seronegative. Each CDR3 is given without its conserved first and last residue. The listing skips clone size in some rows; elsewhere it reads once, few, many or a size class.

V: TRBV4-2
size: .
CDR3: ASSYVGGSGQETQY

V: TRBV14
size: .
CDR3: ASSPTGGRTQY

V: TRBV7-6
size: .
CDR3: ASSLGRRQGDEQY

V: TRBV5-1
size: .
CDR3: ASSLEVGGAIHRQETQY

V: TRBV2
size: .
CDR3: ASSEALRRGYGYT

V: TRBV11-3
size: .
CDR3: ASSYRGGGETQY

V: TRBV7-2
size: .
CDR3: ASSLEASGSAYEQY

V: TRBV6-5
size: .
CDR3: ASSWALETEAF

V: TRBV5-1
size: .
CDR3: ASSWTEQGAGDEQF

V: TRBV19
size: once
CDR3: ATLEEGPIYGYT

V: TRBV6-4
size: few
CDR3: ASRALGTYNSPLH

V: TRBV27
size: .
CDR3: ASSLARNQPQH

V: TRBV19
size: few
CDR3: ASSIGLPVGSPLH

V: TRBV10-3
size: .
CDR3: AISKTLTSSSLLYGYT

V: TRBV30
size: .
CDR3: ACNLPGQGVGDTQY

V: TRBV30
size: once
CDR3: AGEGAGANVLT

V: TRBV21-1
size: .
CDR3: ASSRGSSSYNEQF

V: TRBV18
size: .
CDR3: ASSPQGGGEQF

V: TRBV5-4
size: .
CDR3: ASSRDRGRSEAF

V: TRBV30
size: .
CDR3: AWSTRETSGVETQY

V: TRBV30
size: few
CDR3: ACQGSAAEAF